Below are 27 T cell receptor beta chains sequenced from a single sample in a study of T-cell reconstitution after alpha-beta-depleted transplantation in children. This sample's TCRbeta library carried unique molecular identifier barcodes. TCRdb ran MiXCR on the PCR reads and lists one entry per CDR3 protein. The data hold around 600,000 distinct CDR3 sequences, with under 25% observed a single time. Sequenced here: PBMCs, mostly from graft donor cells, sampled 360 days after TCRalphabeta/CD19-depleted stem cell transplant. These receptors came from a boy under two years old who had a stem cell transplant for acute myeloid leukemia, so the T cells may come from the graft donor.

There are many counts of this clonotype. This chain joins TRBV7-3 and TRBJ2-2; D is possibly TRBD2 (5 bases). The CDR3 totals 13 residues. Germline V gene lookup returns CDR1 SGHTA and CDR2 FQGTGA. Trimming removed 3 bases from V and 9 bases from J, with 11 bases in between. Here the CDR3 DNA reads TGTGCCAGCAGCTTCAGGAGCGGAAGGGAGCTGTTTTTT. As protein: CASSFRSGRELFF. The full variable domain, in which reference TRBV7-3 and TRBJ2-2 provide the parts outside the CDR3, is GAGVSQTPSNKVTEKGKYVELRCDPISGHTALYWYRQSLGQGPEFLIYFQGTGAADDSGLPNDRFFAVRPEGSVSTLKIQRTERGDSAVYLCASSFRSGRELFFGEGSRLTVL.

The chain couples TRBV3-1 to TRBJ2-7; no clear D. This CDR3 spans 14 amino acids. V was cut by 3 bases and J by 4 bases, with 13 bases left in between. The V gene's germline CDR1 is LGHDT and CDR2 YNNKEL (reference sequence). Here the CDR3 reads CASSQVETAYEQYF. CDR3 nucleotides: TGTGCCAGCAGCCAGGTTGAGACTGCATACGAGCAGTACTTC.

The V and J genes are TRBV20-1 and TRBJ1-4; unclear D gene. CDR3 length: 17 residues. Trimming removed 1 base at V and 0 bases at J, with 15 bases between. The germline V gene has CDR1 DFQATT and CDR2 SNEGSKA (reference sequence). The CDR3: CSARVPLVTATNEKLFF. The DNA for the CDR3 is TGCAGTGCTAGAGTGCCCCTGGTAACTGCAACTAATGAAAAACTGTTTTTT.

The gene calls are TRBV7-2 and TRBJ2-7; a possible D gene is TRBD1 (6 bases). Germline values: CDR1 SGHTA, CDR2 FQGNSA. Deletions cut 5 bases from V and 5 bases from J, with 19 bases between. The CDR3 sequence is 15 residues long. CDR3 nucleotide sequence: TGTGCCAGCAGCCTCCGGGCAGGGGTTAGGAACGAGCAGTACGTC. As protein: CASSLRAGVRNEQYV.

The genes are TRBV20-1 and TRBJ2-5; weak D call: TRBD1 (5 bases). CDR1 is DFQATT and CDR2 is SNEGSKA in the germline V gene (reference sequence). Trimming pared 3 bases from V and 7 bases from J, leaving 18 bases between. The CDR3 sequence is 14 residues long. The CDR3 nucleotides are TGCAGTGCTAGCCAGCAGCTTCTAAGGGGGACCCAGTACTTC. Residues: CSASQQLLRGTQYF.

At least ten counts were recorded for this clonotype. The V gene is TRBV5-1, the J gene TRBJ2-2; 8 bases are a match to TRBD1. The CDR3 length is 15 residues. In germline, CDR1 is SGHRS, CDR2 YFSETQ. V gave up 2 bases and J gave up 1 base; unmatched junction bases: 1. CDR3 in amino acids: CASSFGTGNTGELFF. In DNA form, the CDR3 reads TGCGCCAGCAGCTTTGGGACAGGGAACACCGGGGAGCTGTTTTTT.

The J gene is TRBJ2-1, the V gene TRBV7-6, with D uncertain. V was shortened by 1 base and J by 10 bases, with 8 bases between the two germline ends. This CDR3 region has 12 residues. Germline V gives CDR1 SGHVS, CDR2 FNYEAQ. CDR3 sequence (DNA): TGTGCCAGCAGCTTAGGGACGTGGGAGCAGTTCTTC. Residues: CASSLGTWEQFF.

This clonotype was seen a few times. This chain joins TRBV12-3 or TRBV12-4 and TRBJ2-1; 9 bases line up with TRBD1. The CDR3 has 15 amino acids. Trimming at V came to 5 bases and at J to 7 bases, leaving 9 bases not matched to a gene. The CDR3 loop reads CASSRPGQGRNEQFF. Written as DNA, the CDR3 is TGTGCCAGCAGTCGCCCCGGACAGGGGCGAAATGAGCAGTTCTTC.

This clonotype occurred a few times. The chain employs TRBV29-1 and TRBJ1-2; a weak D match, TRBD1 (5 bases). This CDR3 is 14 amino acids long. The germline V and J ends were trimmed by 4 bases and 0 bases, with 12 bases remaining between them. Germline V CDR1 and CDR2: SQVTM, ANQGSEA. CDR3 DNA: TGCAGCGTTGCTTGGACAACACCTAACTATGGCTACACCTTC. Protein sequence: CSVAWTTPNYGYTF.

V gene TRBV28 combines with J gene TRBJ2-5, with unresolved D. V lost 3 bases and J lost 2, with 7 bases in between. Germline V gene data show CDR1 as MDHEN and CDR2 as SYDVKM. The CDR3 has 13 residues. The CDR3 loop is CASSFGYQETQYF. CDR3 in DNA: TGTGCCAGCAGTTTCGGGTATCAAGAGACCCAGTACTTC.

This clonotype came up many times. The chain recombines TRBV15 with TRBJ2-5; the D gene is possibly TRBD1 (5 bases). The germline V and J ends were trimmed by 0 bases and 2 bases, with 10 bases remaining between them. The germline gives CDR1 LNHNV, CDR2 YYDKDF (reference sequence). The CDR3 is 15 residues long. The CDR3 bases are TGTGCCACCAGCAGAGATCTAACAGGACAAGAGACCCAGTACTTC. Its translation is CATSRDLTGQETQYF.

This chain uses TRBV18 with TRBJ1-4; D call uncertain. Germline V CDR1 and CDR2: KGHSH, LQKENI. The CDR3 totals 15 residues. Trimming left V 1 base short and J 4 bases short, with 10 bases between. The CDR3 DNA is TGTGCCAGCTCACCACGGCAGGAGAATAATGAAAAACTGTTTTTT. Its translation: CASSPRQENNEKLFF.

This clonotype was seen many times. The chain employs TRBV11-2 and TRBJ2-3, with TRBD2 matching over 13 bases. V shed 5 bases, J shed 10 bases, and the junction held 9 bases outside the gene matches. The CDR3 runs 15 residues. CDR1 is SGHAT, CDR2 FQNNGV, per germline. CDR3 DNA: TGTGCCAGCAGCCCAATGACTAGCGGGGGGACTTCGCAGTATTTT. Translation gives CASSPMTSGGTSQYF.

This chain links TRBV20-1 with TRBJ2-5; possible D gene TRBD2, 5 bases. CDR1 DFQATT and CDR2 SNEGSKA come from the germline V gene (reference sequence). The CDR3 is 15 residues long. Trimming shortened V by 0 bases and J by 3 bases, and 14 bases separated the two germline ends. DNA of the CDR3: TGCAGTGCTAGAGATTCCGACTACACCGAAGAGACCCAGTACTTC. Translation: CSARDSDYTEETQYF.

Here the CDR3 reads CASSQGDGANVLTF. The CDR3 DNA reads TGCGCCAGCAGCCAAGGAGATGGGGCCAACGTCCTGACTTTC. The chain carries TRBV4-3 and TRBJ2-6; no firm D call. CDR3 size: 14 residues. Trimming took 1 base from V and 3 from J, leaving 4 bases between them. CDR1 LGHNA and CDR2 YSLEER come from the germline V gene.

This clonotype was seen only a few times. The chain is built from TRBV6-1 and TRBJ2-3, with 10 bases identical to TRBD1. Germline-derived CDR1 and CDR2 are MNHNS and SASEGT. V lost 9 bases and J lost 4; bases outside the gene matches: 4. This CDR3 region has 13 residues. The CDR3 DNA sequence: TGTGCCAGACCGGGACAGGGGCCAGATACGCAGTATTTT. This gives the protein CARPGQGPDTQYF.

This clonotype was detected many times. This chain connects TRBV5-1 to TRBJ2-6; possibly TRBD1 for D (6 bases). Trimming took 6 bases from V and 0 from J, leaving 13 bases between them. This CDR3 region has 16 residues. Germline CDR1 is SGHRS and CDR2 is YFSETQ. CDR3 in DNA: TGCGCCAGCACGGCAGGGGCTATCTCTGGGGCCAACGTCCTGACTTTC. It yields the protein CASTAGAISGANVLTF.

The chain carries TRBV6-1 and TRBJ2-7, with D hard to call. The V gene's germline CDR1 is MNHNS and CDR2 SASEGT. The CDR3 sequence is 13 residues long. V shed 3 bases and J shed 3 bases, with 9 bases lying between them. The CDR3: CASSEYTYYEQYF. The CDR3 DNA follows: TGTGCCAGCAGTGAGTACACATACTACGAGCAGTACTTC.

The CDR3 loop is CASSPRTGETAEAFF. The CDR3 DNA sequence: TGCGCCAGCAGCCCACGGACAGGCGAGACGGCTGAAGCTTTCTTT. The rearrangement uses TRBV5-1 and TRBJ1-1; 7 bases line up with TRBD1. The CDR3 runs to 15 residues. Germline values: CDR1 SGHRS, CDR2 YFSETQ. V lost 4 bases and J lost 6; bases outside the gene matches: 12. Combining the CDR3 with reference TRBV5-1 and TRBJ1-1 gives the whole variable domain KAGVTQTPRYLIKTRGQQVTLSCSPISGHRSVSWYQQTPGQGLQFLFEYFSETQRNKGNFPGRFSGRQFSNSRSEMNVSTLELGDSALYLCASSPRTGETAEAFFGQGTRLTVV.

At least ten counts were recorded for this clonotype. This chain joins TRBV20-1 and TRBJ2-7; 10 nucleotides match TRBD1. Germline V gene data show CDR1 as DFQATT and CDR2 as SNEGSKA (reference sequence). The CDR3 sequence is 13 residues long. V gave up 4 bases and J gave up 6 bases; unmatched junction bases: 6. CDR3 amino acids: CSATGQGGLEQYV. The CDR3 nucleotides are TGCAGTGCTACCGGACAGGGGGGGCTCGAGCAGTACGTC.

V usage is TRBV20-1 and J usage is TRBJ2-5; possibly TRBD2 for D (5 bases). Germline lookup yields CDR1 DFQATT and CDR2 SNEGSKA (reference sequence). This CDR3 spans 11 amino acids. The germline V and J ends were trimmed by 5 bases and 3 bases, with 7 bases remaining between them. CDR3 sequence: CSALAEETQYF. The CDR3 DNA reads as TGCAGTGCTCTAGCTGAAGAGACCCAGTACTTC.

The chain combines TRBV20-1 with TRBJ1-5, with D perhaps TRBD1 (6 bases). The CDR3 is 13 residues long. V lost 3 bases and J lost 2, with 8 bases in between. CDR1 and CDR2 (germline): DFQATT, SNEGSKA (reference sequence). The CDR3 loop is CSASGQRNQPQHF. The CDR3 region has the DNA TGCAGTGCTAGCGGACAGCGCAATCAGCCCCAGCATTTT.

In this sample, this clonotype turned up a few times. The rearrangement joins TRBV12-3 or TRBV12-4 to TRBJ2-3; 8 bases line up with TRBD1. V trimming: 5 bases; J trimming: 12 bases; junction bases outside the gene matches: 7. CDR3 length: 12 amino acids. The CDR3 coding sequence is TGTGCCAGCAGTCCATGGGGGACAGGACAGTATTTT. Translating it yields CASSPWGTGQYF.

In its sample, this clonotype was seen a few times. This chain joins TRBV29-1 and TRBJ2-1; 7 positions agree with TRBD1. Germline values: CDR1 SQVTM, CDR2 ANQGSEA. The CDR3 length is 11 residues. The V and J ends lost 5 bases and 12 bases, in that order; junction bases with no gene match: 7. The CDR3 is CSVHSGGGQFF. CDR3 DNA sequence: TGCAGCGTTCACTCAGGGGGTGGGCAGTTCTTC.

This clonotype was recorded a few times. The rearrangement links TRBV4-1 to TRBJ1-5; D remains ambiguous. Germline V gene lookup returns CDR1 MGHRA and CDR2 YSYEKL. Trimming removed 3 bases from V and 4 bases from J, with 7 bases in between. CDR3 size: 13 residues. CDR3 region: CASSQGRNQPQHF. The DNA of the CDR3 is TGCGCCAGCAGCCAGGGAAGGAATCAGCCCCAGCATTTT.

This sequence joins TRBV12-3 or TRBV12-4 and TRBJ2-5; 8 bases fit TRBD2. CDR3 size: 18 residues. J was trimmed by 3 bases and V by 1 base; bases with no gene match: 13. The CDR3 region is CASSLGLARFQTKETQYF. The CDR3 DNA sequence: TGTGCCAGCAGTTTAGGACTAGCGAGATTCCAAACAAAAGAGACCCAGTACTTC.

The chain recombines TRBV5-1 with TRBJ1-1; the D is unclear. Germline loops: CDR1 SGHRS, CDR2 YFSETQ. Trimming cost V 5 bases and J 7 bases, with 9 bases left between them. The CDR3 consists of 11 residues. CDR3 amino acids: CASSSHREAFF. DNA for the CDR3: TGCGCCAGCAGTTCCCACCGTGAAGCTTTCTTT. The whole variable domain, remainder taken from reference TRBV5-1 and TRBJ1-1, is KAGVTQTPRYLIKTRGQQVTLSCSPISGHRSVSWYQQTPGQGLQFLFEYFSETQRNKGNFPGRFSGRQFSNSRSEMNVSTLELGDSALYLCASSSHREAFFGQGTRLTVV.